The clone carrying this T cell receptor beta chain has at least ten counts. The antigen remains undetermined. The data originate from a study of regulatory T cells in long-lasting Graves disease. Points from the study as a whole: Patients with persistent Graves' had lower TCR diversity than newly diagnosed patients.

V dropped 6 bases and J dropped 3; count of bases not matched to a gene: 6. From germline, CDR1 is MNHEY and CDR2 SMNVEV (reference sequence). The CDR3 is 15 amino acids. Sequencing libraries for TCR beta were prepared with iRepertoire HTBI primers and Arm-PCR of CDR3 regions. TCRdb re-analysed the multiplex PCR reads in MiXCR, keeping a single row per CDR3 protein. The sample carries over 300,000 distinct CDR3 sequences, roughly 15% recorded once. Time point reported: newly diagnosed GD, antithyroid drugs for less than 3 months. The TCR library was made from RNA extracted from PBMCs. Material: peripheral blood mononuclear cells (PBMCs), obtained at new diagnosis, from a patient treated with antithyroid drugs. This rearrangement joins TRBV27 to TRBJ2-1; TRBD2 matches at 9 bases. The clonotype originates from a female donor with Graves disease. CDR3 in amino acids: CASSSRLADYNEQFF. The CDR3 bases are TGTGCCAGCAGCTCCCGACTAGCGGACTACAATGAGCAGTTCTTC.